This T cell receptor beta chain derives from a study of cytomegalovirus exposure and HLA in healthy donors. General study points: For presence/absence analyses, sequencing depth was assumed to be roughly uniform across donors. The study reported that TCR beta sequences accurately predicted HLA-A and HLA-B alleles in most subjects.

In germline, CDR1 is SEHNR, CDR2 FQNEAQ (reference sequence). The CDR3 has 16 amino acids. Despite likely unrecorded immune exposures, the donors were nominally healthy at the time of sampling. Points on this clone: Its specificity is not known. Its ends do not fully match the called genes, so a read error is possible.

Amplification used 60 Vbeta primers and 13 Jbeta primers. Assay used: immunoSEQ multiplex PCR; TCRdb lists only in-frame clones, some missing. The sample lists some 200,000 clones, around 80% occurring once. Sequencing used PBMCs. This receptor was taken from a woman under 40 in good health and CMV-seronegative. V is TRBV7-9 and J is TRBJ2-3, with 8 nucleotides matching TRBD1. CDR3 sequence: CSSSSTIDRGGDTQYF. The CDR3 nucleotides are TGTTCCAGCAGCTCCACAATCGACAGGGGTGGAGATACGCAGTATTTT.